The entry below gives a single T cell receptor (beta chain) sequence along with its context. In the authors' methods: Using reference gene primer amplification, nucleated cell counts were estimated. TCRdb's table, derived via immunoSEQ multiplex PCR, lists solely in-frame clones and lacks some. Clonal size and the V and J genes are those of that table, whereas D and trimming came from the DNA. The sample has around 250,000 clones, about 89% seen once. These data originate in a study of blood T cell repertoires in COVID-19. On the study more broadly: Collection of acute and convalescent COVID-19 samples took place in the United States, Italy and Spain. From T cells, B-cell-depleted T cells, or PBMCs came the material, which was cDNA or gDNA.

The receptor was isolated from a man aged 35-49 years with active or convalescent COVID-19. The sequencing sample was made of peripheral blood.

CDR3 protein: CASSYTGQALGYTF. The CDR3 DNA reads as TGTGCCAGCAGCTACACGGGACAAGCCCTCGGCTACACCTTC. The rearrangement joins TRBV6-5 to TRBJ1-2, with D tentatively TRBD1 (6 bases). With 6 bases removed from V and 8 bases from J, the gap between germline ends came to 19 bases. Germline CDR1 MNHEY, CDR2 SVGAGI. The CDR3 is 14 amino acids.